The source of this TCR beta chain is a study of technical replicates of blood from a handful of donors. The assay was immunoSEQ multiplex PCR, and TCRdb's table has in-frame clones only and misses some. The table records roughly 76,000 clones, 85% to 95% of them present only once. The CDR3 covers 15 residues. V was clipped by 1 base and J by 7 bases, with 16 bases between them. Germline lookup yields CDR1 SGHTA and CDR2 FQGNSA. The clonotype was recovered from a human donor in good health. The sequenced sample was T cells isolated from PBMCs. The chain joins TRBV7-2 to TRBJ1-2, with D possibly matching TRBD1 (5 bases). The CDR3 sequence is CASSLVTGWWFGYTF. For the CDR3, the DNA is TGTGCCAGCAGCTTAGTAACAGGATGGTGGTTTGGCTACACCTTC.